This note documents a single T cell receptor beta chain sequence. Its specificity is unknown. This record comes from a study of CXCR3-negative and CXCR3-positive naive CD8 T cells. Regarding the study as a whole: Higher TRB CDR3 hydrophobicity marked CXCR3-positive naive cells relative to CXCR3-negative naive cells.

Looked up from germline, CDR1 is MNHEY and CDR2 is SVGEGT. This CDR3 has 14 amino acids. Researchers prepared the TRB cDNA libraries using 5' RACE with UMI labels. Reanalyzing the 5' RACE reads, TCRdb keeps one entry per CDR3 protein, without DNA. The sample table includes tens of thousands of distinct CDR3 sequences. The sequencing input was naive CXCR3+ CD8+ T cells from blood. Subset given: CD45RO-CCR7+CD27+CD95- naive CD8+ T cells expressing CXCR3 (TNR3+). This chain connects TRBV6-2 or TRBV6-3 to TRBJ2-7; with no DNA, the TCRdb D assignment of TRBD1 cannot be verified. This sequence was found in a human donor in good health. Some clones in this sample may be carry-over from other donors' samples. The CDR3 loop reads CASSDRGFTYEQYF.